Below, 15 T cell receptor beta chains from the same sample are listed, as sequenced in a study of blood T cell repertoires in COVID-19. Data came from immunoSEQ multiplex PCR; TCRdb stores just in-frame clones and leaves some out. The sample comprises around 150,000 clones, about 80% of which are singletons, and around a fifth rests with the top ten. Material: peripheral blood. These receptor sequences come from a woman of 80 years or more with acute or convalescent COVID-19.

This sequence joins TRBV5-4 and TRBJ2-2; 11 positions match TRBD2. The CDR3 is made up of 15 amino acids. From germline, CDR1 is SGHNT and CDR2 YYREEE (reference sequence). After removal of 4 bases from V and 4 bases from J, the junction contained 3 bases not matched to a gene. CDR3 residues: CASSLGLAGTGELFF. The CDR3 nucleotides read TGTGCCAGCAGCCTCGGACTAGCGGGCACCGGGGAGCTGTTTTTT.

This chain links TRBV27 with TRBJ2-4, with TRBD1 matching 7 bases. The germline CDR1 and CDR2 sequences are MNHEY and SMNVEV (reference sequence). With V trimmed by 5 bases and J by 6 bases, 7 bases remained unmatched. The CDR3 totals 14 residues. CDR3 loop: CASSMTGWGNIQYF. The CDR3 region has the DNA TGTGCCAGCAGTATGACAGGGTGGGGAAACATTCAGTACTTC.

The chain couples TRBV29-1 to TRBJ1-1; maybe TRBD1 (5 bases). Trimming removed 4 bases from V and 5 bases from J, with 14 bases in between. CDR1 is SQVTM and CDR2 is ANQGSEA in the germline V gene. The CDR3 length is 13 residues. The CDR3 reads CSVVQVDGTEAFF. In DNA, the CDR3 is TGCAGCGTTGTACAGGTCGATGGGACTGAAGCTTTCTTT.

The V and J genes are TRBV6-2 or TRBV6-3 and TRBJ1-3; maybe TRBD1 (5 bases). The length of the CDR3 is 16 residues. Trimming left V 5 bases short and J 2 bases short, with 16 bases between. Germline V gene lookup returns CDR1 MNHEY and CDR2 SVGEGT. The CDR3 loop is CASSLDRQTPGNTIYF. DNA of the CDR3: TGTGCCAGCAGTCTCGACCGACAGACTCCTGGAAACACCATATATTTT.

This chain connects TRBV2 to TRBJ2-6; 7 bases map to TRBD1. The CDR3 length is 20 residues. V lost 2 bases and J lost 0; bases outside the gene matches: 13. Germline V gene lookup returns CDR1 SNHLY and CDR2 FYNNEI. CDR3 sequence reads: CASSEKWTGSIISGANVLTF. DNA of the CDR3: TGTGCCAGCAGTGAAAAGTGGACAGGCAGCATCATCTCTGGGGCCAACGTCCTGACTTTC.

The genes are TRBV6-5 and TRBJ1-2; the match to TRBD1 covers 7 bases. J lost 4 bases, V lost 5 bases, and 7 bases had no gene match. The CDR3 spans 14 residues. CDR1 and CDR2 (germline): MNHEY, SVGAGI. CDR3 region: CASSPPGGSYGYTF. CDR3 coding DNA: TGTGCCAGCAGTCCCCCAGGGGGGTCCTATGGCTACACCTTC.

The genes are TRBV6-2 or TRBV6-3 and TRBJ2-5, with 12 bases aligning to TRBD2. The CDR3 spans 16 residues. Trimming removed 2 bases from V and 5 bases from J; junction bases left unmatched: 6. From germline, CDR1 is MNHEY and CDR2 SVGEGT. The CDR3 loop is CASSYLLAGGVETQYF. In DNA form, the CDR3 reads TGTGCCAGCAGTTACCTTCTAGCGGGAGGGGTGGAGACCCAGTACTTC.

This sequence joins TRBV5-4 and TRBJ2-7, with D unresolved. The CDR3 is 14 amino acids. CDR1 is SGHNT, CDR2 YYREEE, per germline (reference sequence). The germline V and J ends were trimmed by 4 bases and 2 bases, with 13 bases remaining between them. The CDR3: CASSVGSSPYEQYF. Here the CDR3 DNA reads TGTGCCAGCAGCGTGGGAAGTAGTCCCTACGAGCAGTACTTC. The variable domain in full, with the rest retrieved from reference TRBV5-4 and TRBJ2-7, is ETGVTQSPTHLIKTRGQQVTLRCSSQSGHNTVSWYQQALGQGPQFIFQYYREEENGRGNFPPRFSGLQFPNYSSELNVNALELDDSALYLCASSVGSSPYEQYFGPGTRLTVT.

V is TRBV30 and J is TRBJ2-1, with D unclear. Trimming removed 1 base at V and 11 bases at J, with 15 bases between. This CDR3 is 13 amino acids long. Looked up from germline, CDR1 is GTSNPN and CDR2 is SVGIG (reference sequence). This chain's CDR3 is CAWSEVLTMKQFF. Written as DNA, the CDR3 is TGTGCCTGGAGTGAAGTGCTTACAATGAAGCAGTTCTTC.

The chain carries TRBV6-2 or TRBV6-3 and TRBJ1-5; D remains unclear. This CDR3 comprises 14 residues. CDR1 and CDR2 (germline): MNHEY, SVGEGT. V was shortened by 2 bases and J by 2 bases, with 7 bases between the two germline ends. The DNA of the CDR3 is TGTGCCAGCAGTTACGGTCAGGGCAATCAGCCCCAGCATTTT. Translating gives CASSYGQGNQPQHF.

The chain carries TRBV19 and TRBJ1-1; 9 nucleotides match TRBD1. Trimming removed 6 bases from V and 5 bases from J; junction bases left unmatched: 7. CDR3 length equals 14 residues. The germline V gene encodes CDR1 LNHDA and CDR2 SQIVND (reference sequence). The chain's CDR3 is CASSLGTGSTEAFF. The CDR3, as DNA: TGTGCCAGTAGCTTAGGGACAGGGTCTACTGAAGCTTTCTTT.

The chain has TRBV6-5 and TRBJ2-5; D is perhaps TRBD2 (5 bases). CDR1 is MNHEY and CDR2 is SVGAGI in the germline V gene. V was pared by 5 bases and J by 7 bases, with 8 bases between. CDR3 length: 11 amino acids. CDR3 bases: TGTGCCAGCAGTACCCGGGGGACCCAGTACTTC. Translation: CASSTRGTQYF.

This clone turned up a few times. Mismatch with germline at one junction end may stem from a read error. The genes are TRBV2 and TRBJ2-7, with 7 positions matching TRBD1. The CDR3 has 12 residues. Germline-derived CDR1 and CDR2 are SNHLY and FYNNEI. CDR3 coding DNA: TGTGCCAGCGGGACAGTCCCCTATGAGCAGTACTTC. Translated: CASGTVPYEQYF.

The V gene is TRBV11-2, the J gene TRBJ2-1; TRBD1 matches 7 bases. There are 15 residues in the CDR3. Germline V gives CDR1 SGHAT, CDR2 FQNNGV. Trimming took 4 bases from V and 7 from J; bases not matched to a gene: 10. DNA of the CDR3: TGTGCCAGCAGCTGGCGGAAGGGGGCAAGTAATGAGCAGTTCTTC. Protein: CASSWRKGASNEQFF. Drawing the rest from reference TRBV11-2 and TRBJ2-1, the complete variable domain is EAGVAQSPRYKIIEKRQSVAFWCNPISGHATLYWYQQILGQGPKLLIQFQNNGVVDDSQLPKDRFSAERLKGVDSTLKIQPAKLEDSAVYLCASSWRKGASNEQFFGPGTRLTVL.

This clone was counted a few times. The V gene is TRBV6-5, the J gene TRBJ2-1; D is uncertain. V lost 0 bases to trimming and J lost 0 bases, with 6 bases between them. The germline CDR1 and CDR2 sequences are MNHEY and SVGAGI. This CDR3 region has 15 residues. The CDR3 coding sequence is TGTGCCAGCAGTTACTCACAGAGCTCCTACAATGAGCAGTTCTTC. It encodes CASSYSQSSYNEQFF.